These 29 T cell receptor beta chains originate from one sample sequenced in a study of blood T cell repertoires in COVID-19. Here immunoSEQ multiplex PCR was the method, and the copy in TCRdb shows in-frame clones only, minus some. The sample contains tens of thousands of clones, roughly 89% of which appear only once. The sequenced sample consisted of peripheral blood. These receptors were collected from a man aged 60 to 75 with active COVID-19.

This rearrangement joins TRBV5-5 to TRBJ1-4, with 8 bases aligning to TRBD1. Germline CDR1 SGHKS, CDR2 YYEKEE (reference sequence). The junction had 8 bases not matched to a gene; V was cut back by 1 base and J by 6 bases. The CDR3 totals 16 residues. In nucleotides, the CDR3 is TGTGCCAGCAGCTTGACGCCAGGGGGCGGGCATGAAAAACTGTTTTTT. Its protein is CASSLTPGGGHEKLFF.

The chain joins TRBV28 to TRBJ2-7; 7 nucleotides line up with TRBD1. Germline V CDR1 and CDR2: MDHEN, SYDVKM. The CDR3 totals 14 residues. With V trimmed by 6 bases and J by 3 bases, 8 bases remained unmatched. CDR3 bases: TGTGCCAGCAGACCGACAGGGTCAAACTACGAGCAGTACTTC. Protein product: CASRPTGSNYEQYF.

In this sample, this clone turned up a few times. The chain joins TRBV14 to TRBJ2-5; 7 positions match TRBD2. Germline CDR1 reads SGHDN; CDR2 reads FVKESK. CDR3 length: 16 amino acids. V dropped 1 base and J dropped 1; count of bases not matched to a gene: 6. CDR3 amino acids: CASSQGVTSAQETQYF. CDR3 nucleotides: TGTGCCAGCAGCCAAGGCGTTACTAGCGCCCAAGAGACCCAGTACTTC. Variable domain in full (rest from reference TRBV14 and TRBJ2-5): EAGVTQFPSHSVIEKGQTVTLRCDPISGHDNLYWYRRVMGKEIKFLLHFVKESKQDESGMPNNRFLAERTGGTYSTLKVQPAELEDSGVYFCASSQGVTSAQETQYFGPGTRLLVL.

V usage is TRBV30 and J usage is TRBJ2-6, with 8 bases that match TRBD1. This CDR3 is 13 amino acids long. The V gene's germline CDR1 is GTSNPN and CDR2 SVGIG (reference sequence). Losses at the gene ends were 5 bases for V and 4 bases for J; bases not matched to a gene: 1. The CDR3 nucleotides read TGTGCCTGGGGGACAGGAGGGGCCAACGTCCTGACTTTC. It codes for CAWGTGGANVLTF.

The genes are TRBV2 and TRBJ1-4, with 9 bases that match TRBD1. V shed 8 bases, J shed 4 bases, and the junction held 8 bases outside the gene matches. Looked up from germline, CDR1 is SNHLY and CDR2 is FYNNEI. The CDR3 extends over 15 amino acids. The CDR3 sequence is CASSLGQGLNEKLFF. The CDR3 DNA is TGTGCCAGCTCCTTGGGACAGGGTCTTAATGAAAAACTGTTTTTT. The whole variable domain, filled in from reference TRBV2 and TRBJ1-4, reads EPEVTQTPSHQVTQMGQEVILRCVPISNHLYFYWYRQILGQKVEFLVSFYNNEISEKSEIFDDQFSVERPDGSNFTLKIRSTKLEDSAMYFCASSLGQGLNEKLFFGSGTQLSVL.

This sequence joins TRBV5-1 and TRBJ2-1; 9 nucleotides align to TRBD2. Looked up from germline, CDR1 is SGHRS and CDR2 is YFSETQ. CDR3 length equals 16 residues. V dropped 4 bases and J dropped 10; count of bases not matched to a gene: 15. The CDR3 DNA is TGCGCCAGCAGCCCTCAGGGACTAGCCGGGACTTTCGAGCAGTTCTTC. Translating it yields CASSPQGLAGTFEQFF.

The rearrangement links TRBV28 to TRBJ1-6, with TRBD1 identical over 7 bases. The germline gives CDR1 MDHEN, CDR2 SYDVKM. The CDR3 is made up of 14 amino acids. Losses at the gene ends were 7 bases for V and 6 bases for J; bases not matched to a gene: 6. CDR3 in DNA: TGTGCCAGCATGCCCGGGACAGTTAATTCACCCCTCCACTTT. Translating it yields CASMPGTVNSPLHF.

This rearrangement joins TRBV6-5 to TRBJ1-1, with 8 bases aligning to TRBD1. Germline V gene lookup returns CDR1 MNHEY and CDR2 SVGAGI. V lost 6 bases and J lost 5; bases outside the gene matches: 5. The CDR3 sequence is 13 residues long. The DNA for the CDR3 is TGTGCCAGCAGCCGGACAGGGAGGACTGAAGCTTTCTTT. Its protein product is CASSRTGRTEAFF.

The chain couples TRBV9 to TRBJ1-2, with D maybe TRBD1 (5 bases). The CDR3 contains 13 residues. Germline lookup yields CDR1 SGDLS and CDR2 YYNGEE. Trimming cost V 4 bases and J 2 bases, with 9 bases left between them. The CDR3 region has the DNA TGTGCCAGCAGCCCCCGACAGAACTATGGCTACACCTTC. Its translation: CASSPRQNYGYTF.

The V gene is TRBV7-9, the J gene TRBJ1-5, with TRBD1 matching 11 bases. The V gene end was trimmed by 6 bases and the J gene end by 7 bases; junction bases not matched to a gene: 5. Germline V gene data show CDR1 as SEHNR and CDR2 as FQNEAQ (reference sequence). This CDR3 contains 14 residues. CDR3 region: CASSSGQGAQPQHF. The CDR3 DNA sequence: TGTGCCAGCAGTTCCGGACAGGGGGCACAGCCCCAGCATTTT.

The V gene is TRBV5-1, the J gene TRBJ2-2, with D perhaps matching TRBD2 (7 bases). Germline V gene sequence: CDR1 SGHRS, CDR2 YFSETQ. V lost 4 bases, J lost 4 bases, and 14 bases lay in between. The length of the CDR3 is 15 residues. The CDR3 protein is CASSETGLGTGELFF. For the CDR3, the DNA is TGCGCCAGCAGCGAGACAGGACTAGGCACCGGGGAGCTGTTTTTT.

V gene TRBV28 combines with J gene TRBJ2-4, with D tentatively TRBD2 (5 bases). Trimming shortened V by 10 bases and J by 0 bases, and 13 bases separated the two germline ends. The CDR3 is made up of 14 amino acids. Germline CDR1 is MDHEN and CDR2 is SYDVKM. Here the CDR3 reads CATLRGIAKNIQYF. The DNA of the CDR3 is TGTGCCACTCTCAGAGGGATAGCCAAAAACATTCAGTACTTC.

The chain combines TRBV19 with TRBJ1-5; maybe TRBD1 (5 bases). Trimming took 1 base from V and 7 from J, leaving 14 bases between them. The CDR3 sequence is 15 residues long. Per the germline V gene, CDR1 is LNHDA and CDR2 is SQIVND (reference sequence). The DNA for the CDR3 is TGTGCCAGTAGTATAGGTGCAGGGCTTTTACAGCCCCAGCATTTT. Amino acids: CASSIGAGLLQPQHF.

This rearrangement joins TRBV4-3 to TRBJ1-3; TRBD1 is a possible D gene (5 bases). V was clipped by 0 bases and J by 1 base, with 13 bases between them. The germline CDR1 and CDR2 sequences are LGHNA and YSLEER. The CDR3 totals 17 residues. DNA of the CDR3: TGCGCCAGCAGCCAAGAACCCTCGACAGTTTCTGGAAACACCATATATTTT. This sequence encodes CASSQEPSTVSGNTIYF.

The chain employs TRBV4-3 and TRBJ1-2; 7 nucleotides line up with TRBD1. The V segment lost 0 bases and the J segment 4 bases; nucleotides outside the gene matches: 8. Germline V CDR1 and CDR2: LGHNA, YSLEER. CDR3 length equals 16 residues. The CDR3 coding sequence is TGCGCCAGCAGCCAAGAATCGGGACAGATATTCTATGGCTACACCTTC. This encodes CASSQESGQIFYGYTF.

This chain connects TRBV5-1 to TRBJ2-2; D is unclear. Looked up from germline, CDR1 is SGHRS and CDR2 is YFSETQ. This CDR3 spans 13 amino acids. Trimming took 0 bases from V and 6 from J, leaving 6 bases between them. Written as DNA, the CDR3 is TGCGCCAGCAGCTTGGATGGCCCCGGGGAGCTGTTTTTT. Protein: CASSLDGPGELFF.

This clone appeared once. The rearrangement joins TRBV6-5 to TRBJ1-4; 7 bases are shared with TRBD1. Germline CDR1 and CDR2: MNHEY and SVGAGI. The CDR3 runs 15 residues. Losses at the gene ends were 6 bases for V and 4 bases for J; bases not matched to a gene: 8. The CDR3, as DNA: TGTGCCAGCAGCTCTTTAGGGGACAGTAATGAAAAACTGTTTTTT. It specifies CASSSLGDSNEKLFF.

The chain combines TRBV11-2 with TRBJ2-1; D gene unclear. This CDR3 is 13 amino acids long. The germline V and J ends were trimmed by 3 bases and 4 bases, with 7 bases remaining between them. CDR1 SGHAT and CDR2 FQNNGV come from the germline V gene. The chain's CDR3 is CASSLTFYNEQFF. The DNA for the CDR3 is TGTGCCAGCAGCTTGACTTTTTACAATGAGCAGTTCTTC.

This chain joins TRBV28 and TRBJ2-7; tentatively, D is TRBD2 (5 bases). The CDR3 is 13 amino acids. The V gene's germline CDR1 is MDHEN and CDR2 SYDVKM. V lost 3 bases and J 1 base, leaving 7 bases between the germline ends. The CDR3 region is CASSFGVSYEQYF. The DNA of the CDR3 is TGTGCCAGCAGTTTCGGGGTGTCCTACGAGCAGTACTTC.

V is TRBV5-5 and J is TRBJ2-7; maybe TRBD1 (6 bases). Germline loops: CDR1 SGHKS, CDR2 YYEKEE (reference sequence). The V end was cut by 0 bases, the J end by 3 bases, with 13 bases between. This CDR3 is 15 amino acids long. CDR3 DNA: TGTGCCAGCAGCTTGGTACAGGGCGAGGGCTACGAGCAGTACTTC. It translates to CASSLVQGEGYEQYF.

This sequence joins TRBV29-1 and TRBJ2-2, with 7 bases aligning to TRBD2. In germline, CDR1 is SQVTM, CDR2 ANQGSEA. J was trimmed by 4 bases and V by 4 bases; bases with no gene match: 9. The CDR3 contains 15 residues. The CDR3 here is CSVVVSGRATGELFF. In nucleotides, the CDR3 is TGCAGCGTTGTTGTAAGTGGGAGGGCCACCGGGGAGCTGTTTTTT.

The CDR3 sequence is CASSRPTGEWQYF. CDR3 in DNA: TGTGCCAGCAGCCGACCGACGGGGGAATGGCAGTATTTT. V usage is TRBV5-6 and J usage is TRBJ2-3; D perhaps matches TRBD2 (6 bases). Looked up from germline, CDR1 is SGHDT and CDR2 is YYEEEE. This CDR3 contains 13 residues. The V gene lost 4 bases and the J gene lost 11 bases, with 17 bases spanning the gap.

V and J are TRBV4-3 and TRBJ1-6; D remains unclear. Trimming removed 1 base from V and 2 bases from J, with 9 bases in between. Germline assignment: CDR1 LGHNA and CDR2 YSLEER. The CDR3 has 16 amino acids. The CDR3, as DNA: TGCGCCAGCAGCCAAGGAGGGTACACCTATAATTCACCCCTCCACTTT. Its translation is CASSQGGYTYNSPLHF.

This clone was counted only a few times. The CDR3 coding sequence is TGTGCCAGCAGTAACAGACAGGGGCAAAATCAGCCCCAGCATTTT. Protein product: CASSNRQGQNQPQHF. The V and J genes are TRBV2 and TRBJ1-5; 8 bases are a match to TRBD1. This CDR3 has 15 residues. Germline loops: CDR1 SNHLY, CDR2 FYNNEI. Unmatched junction bases numbered 7, after V lost 5 bases and J lost 4 bases.

V is TRBV9 and J is TRBJ2-5; D is possibly TRBD1 (6 bases). Trimming removed 0 bases from V and 1 base from J, with 7 bases in between. Germline V gene lookup returns CDR1 SGDLS and CDR2 YYNGEE. The CDR3 extends over 14 amino acids. For the CDR3, the DNA is TGTGCCAGCAGCGTAGTGGGGGCCCAAGAGACCCAGTACTTC. It codes for CASSVVGAQETQYF.

This clone was recorded once. The gene calls are TRBV6-5 and TRBJ2-1, with D perhaps matching TRBD2 (6 bases). Germline loops: CDR1 MNHEY, CDR2 SVGAGI. Trimming pared 5 bases from V and 8 bases from J, leaving 13 bases between. The CDR3 has 13 residues. This CDR3 is CASSPRLGHEQFF. As DNA, the CDR3 is TGTGCCAGCAGTCCCAGACTAGGCCATGAGCAGTTCTTC.

This chain joins TRBV30 and TRBJ2-1, with D hard to call. CDR1 GTSNPN and CDR2 SVGIG come from the germline V gene (reference sequence). Trimming left V 5 bases short and J 0 bases short, with 11 bases between. The CDR3 is 14 residues long. In DNA, the CDR3 is TGTGCCTGGGGCCTAGATAGCTCCTACAATGAGCAGTTCTTC. It yields the protein CAWGLDSSYNEQFF.

The chain links TRBV27 to TRBJ2-2, with 13 bases aligning to TRBD2. The CDR3 sequence is 16 residues long. Germline CDR1 MNHEY, CDR2 SMNVEV (reference sequence). J was trimmed by 7 bases and V by 7 bases; bases with no gene match: 9. Here the CDR3 reads CASTERTSGSRGELFF. In DNA, the CDR3 is TGTGCCAGCACAGAGAGGACTAGCGGGAGTCGCGGGGAGCTGTTTTTT.

The chain uses TRBV6-2 or TRBV6-3 and TRBJ1-5; 9 bases are a match to TRBD1. The junction had 9 bases not matched to a gene; V was cut back by 6 bases and J by 0 bases. This CDR3 contains 17 residues. Germline V gene lookup returns CDR1 MNHEY and CDR2 SVGEGT. In nucleotides, the CDR3 is TGTGCCAGCAGCAAGGGACAGGGACTTTTTAGCAATCAGCCCCAGCATTTT. It yields the protein CASSKGQGLFSNQPQHF.